The 30 T cell receptor beta chains given below trace back to one sample, sequenced in a study of response to subunit inactivated influenza vaccine. TCRdb recomputed calls from the RT-PCR reads with MiXCR, one row per CDR3 protein. The profile shows over 400,000 distinct CDR3 sequences, 10% to 11% of them singletons. The sample in question was PBMCs from blood, obtained roughly 45 days after vaccination. These receptors came from a man aged 50 to 60 who received an inactivated influenza vaccine.

The chain is built from TRBV29-1 and TRBJ2-3, with 9 bases matching TRBD2. V dropped 6 bases and J dropped 0; count of bases not matched to a gene: 7. This CDR3 contains 15 residues. Germline CDR1 SQVTM, CDR2 ANQGSEA. The CDR3 is CSVLRTSGSTDTQYF. The CDR3, as DNA: TGCAGCGTCCTCCGCACTAGCGGGAGCACAGATACGCAGTATTTT.

The rearrangement joins TRBV24-1 to TRBJ2-7, with 7 bases aligning to TRBD1. From germline, CDR1 is KGHDR and CDR2 SFDVKD. After removal of 6 bases from V and 2 bases from J, the junction contained 6 bases not matched to a gene. This CDR3 contains 14 residues. In nucleotides, the CDR3 is TGTGCCACCAGTACCGGGACAGCTACCTACGAGCAGTACTTC. Protein: CATSTGTATYEQYF.

This clonotype was observed a handful of times. The chain combines TRBV4-3 with TRBJ2-1, with TRBD1 matching over 9 bases. Germline CDR1 is LGHNA and CDR2 is YSLEER. V was pared by 4 bases and J by 9 bases, with 13 bases of the junction left unmatched. This CDR3 is built from 16 residues. The CDR3 reads CASSPQLSGQGREQFF. In nucleotides, the CDR3 is TGCGCCAGCAGCCCTCAACTTTCGGGACAGGGTCGTGAGCAGTTCTTC.

A few counts support this clonotype. This chain connects TRBV3-1 to TRBJ2-1; 8 bases line up with TRBD2. The CDR3 covers 15 residues. Losses at the gene ends were 5 bases for V and 6 bases for J; bases not matched to a gene: 9. The germline gives CDR1 LGHDT, CDR2 YNNKEL (reference sequence). CDR3 DNA: TGTGCCAGCAGCGAGACTCCGGGACTAGTCAATGAGCAGTTCTTC. Translated, it gives CASSETPGLVNEQFF.

This clonotype has just a few counts. The chain employs TRBV6-2 or TRBV6-3 and TRBJ1-4, with D unresolved. V shed 5 bases and J shed 0 bases, with 7 bases lying between them. Germline CDR1 MNHEY, CDR2 SVGEGT. The CDR3 has 14 residues. CDR3 coding DNA: TGTGCCAGCAGTCCAGTAGCAACTAATGAAAAACTGTTTTTT. Translation gives CASSPVATNEKLFF.

This chain joins TRBV20-1 and TRBJ2-1, with 7 nucleotides matching TRBD2. CDR3 size: 15 residues. The V gene's germline CDR1 is DFQATT and CDR2 SNEGSKA (reference sequence). The junction had 4 bases not matched to a gene; V was cut back by 0 bases and J by 2 bases. The CDR3 DNA reads TGCAGTGCTAGAGATGTGGCGGGGGCCTACAATGAGCAGTTCTTC. This translates into CSARDVAGAYNEQFF.

This clonotype came up a few times. The CDR3 loop is CASNQFGEQFF. Here the CDR3 DNA reads TGTGCCAGCAACCAGTTTGGTGAGCAGTTCTTC. The rearrangement links TRBV25-1 to TRBJ2-1; no definite D call. Trimming cost V 7 bases and J 9 bases, with 10 bases left between them. The CDR3 length is 11 residues. CDR1 is MGHDK and CDR2 is SYGVNS in the germline V gene.

The chain combines TRBV20-1 with TRBJ2-1, with 9 bases lining up with TRBD2. CDR1 and CDR2 (germline): DFQATT, SNEGSKA (reference sequence). Trimming took 0 bases from V and 6 from J; bases not matched to a gene: 6. The length of the CDR3 is 15 residues. CDR3 nucleotide sequence: TGCAGTGCTAGAGATCTTGGCGGGAGGGCCAATGAGCAGTTCTTC. Its translation: CSARDLGGRANEQFF.

The chain couples TRBV12-3 or TRBV12-4 to TRBJ2-2; a possible D gene is TRBD1 (6 bases). Trimming removed 9 bases from V and 6 bases from J, with 14 bases in between. This CDR3 region has 13 residues. CDR3 in DNA: TGTGCCAGTCGAAAAACAGGGCCCGGGGAGCTGTTTTTT. Amino acids: CASRKTGPGELFF.

This clonotype was seen ten or more times. This chain's CDR3 is CASSYRTSEYNEQFF. In DNA form, the CDR3 reads TGTGCCAGCAGTTATCGGACTAGCGAGTACAATGAGCAGTTCTTC. This chain joins TRBV6-5 and TRBJ2-1; TRBD2 matches at 9 bases. The CDR3 sequence is 15 residues long. Germline values: CDR1 MNHEY, CDR2 SVGAGI. Trimming at V came to 3 bases and at J to 4 bases, leaving 4 bases not matched to a gene.

This clonotype turned up a few times. The chain carries TRBV6-1 and TRBJ2-7; 15 positions match TRBD2. V dropped 8 bases and J dropped 0; count of bases not matched to a gene: 2. The CDR3 spans 15 residues. In germline, CDR1 is MNHNS, CDR2 SASEGT. The chain's CDR3 is CASGTSGGFSYEQYF. The CDR3 DNA follows: TGTGCCAGCGGGACTAGCGGGGGGTTCTCCTACGAGCAGTACTTC.

The gene calls are TRBV28 and TRBJ1-1, with D hard to call. The V end lost 6 bases, the J end lost 0 bases, and 17 bases lay between the germline ends. The CDR3 loop spans 16 amino acids. Germline V lookup: CDR1 MDHEN, CDR2 SYDVKM. The chain's CDR3 is CASSPSRIRMNTEAFF. CDR3 sequence (DNA): TGTGCCAGCAGCCCTAGCCGAATAAGGATGAACACTGAAGCTTTCTTT. Together with reference TRBV28 and TRBJ1-1, the CDR3 gives the full variable domain: DVKVTQSSRYLVKRTGEKVFLECVQDMDHENMFWYRQDPGLGLRLIYFSYDVKMKEKGDIPEGYSVSREKKERFSLILESASTNQTSMYLCASSPSRIRMNTEAFFGQGTRLTVV.

This chain connects TRBV11-1 to TRBJ2-2; TRBD2 matches 8 bases. Germline V gives CDR1 SGHAT, CDR2 FQDESV (reference sequence). V trimming: 0 bases; J trimming: 0 bases; junction bases outside the gene matches: 9. This CDR3 is 19 amino acids long. CDR3 region: CASSLASLAGNANTGELFF. The CDR3 bases are TGTGCCAGCAGCTTAGCGAGTCTAGCGGGTAACGCGAACACCGGGGAGCTGTTTTTT. The full variable domain, rest sourced from reference TRBV11-1 and TRBJ2-2, is EAEVAQSPRYKITEKSQAVAFWCDPISGHATLYWYRQILGQGPELLVQFQDESVVDDSQLPKDRFSAERLKGVDSTLKIQPAELGDSAMYLCASSLASLAGNANTGELFFGEGSRLTVL.

The chain employs TRBV20-1 and TRBJ2-5; no clear D gene. The CDR3 totals 12 residues. The germline V and J ends were trimmed by 3 bases and 5 bases, with 10 bases remaining between them. Germline V lookup: CDR1 DFQATT, CDR2 SNEGSKA (reference sequence). DNA of the CDR3: TGCAGTGCTAGGTTCCTTCCTGAGACCCAGTACTTC. Protein sequence: CSARFLPETQYF.

There are a few counts of this clonotype. This rearrangement joins TRBV11-1 to TRBJ2-6; TRBD2 might be the D (5 bases). V gave up 4 bases and J gave up 2 bases, with 21 bases separating them. Germline V CDR1 and CDR2: SGHAT, FQDESV (reference sequence). This CDR3 region has 19 residues. The CDR3 bases are TGTGCCAGCAGCTCCCTCTTAGCGACGACACTCCCTGGGGCCAACGTCCTGACTTTC. It is translated as CASSSLLATTLPGANVLTF. The entire variable domain, with the rest obtained from reference TRBV11-1 and TRBJ2-6, is as follows: EAEVAQSPRYKITEKSQAVAFWCDPISGHATLYWYRQILGQGPELLVQFQDESVVDDSQLPKDRFSAERLKGVDSTLKIQPAELGDSAMYLCASSSLLATTLPGANVLTFGAGSRLTVL.

At least ten counts were recorded for this clonotype. The J gene is TRBJ1-1, the V gene TRBV12-3 or TRBV12-4; D remains ambiguous. There are 16 residues in the CDR3. The ends were cut back, 5 bases at V and 6 bases at J, with 22 bases in the middle. The CDR3 sequence is CASSPEDPLIMAEAFF. CDR3 nucleotides: TGTGCCAGCAGTCCGGAAGACCCGCTCATCATGGCTGAAGCTTTCTTT.

This clonotype was seen repeatedly, ten times or more. The CDR3 spells CASSPQDGVNTEAFF. In nucleotides, the CDR3 is TGCGCCAGCAGCCCCCAAGACGGAGTAAACACTGAAGCTTTCTTT. The chain recombines TRBV5-1 with TRBJ1-1; no clear D gene. CDR1 SGHRS and CDR2 YFSETQ come from the germline V gene. Between the trimmed V and J ends, which lost 4 bases and 2 bases, there was a span of 15 bases. CDR3 size: 15 residues.

The V and J genes are TRBV12-3 or TRBV12-4 and TRBJ2-4; tentatively, D is TRBD2 (6 bases). The germline V and J ends were trimmed by 3 bases and 4 bases, with 13 bases remaining between them. This CDR3 region has 15 residues. The CDR3 reads CASSLGGTLKNIQYF. The CDR3 coding sequence is TGTGCCAGCAGTTTGGGCGGGACTCTAAAAAACATTCAGTACTTC.

In its sample, this clonotype was seen many times. The V gene is TRBV27, the J gene TRBJ2-1, with D hard to call. The CDR3 is 13 residues long. Germline loops: CDR1 MNHEY, CDR2 SMNVEV (reference sequence). V lost 4 bases and J 4 bases, leaving 8 bases between the germline ends. The CDR3 DNA follows: TGTGCCAGCAGTTGGGGTGCTTACAATGAGCAGTTCTTC. Protein sequence: CASSWGAYNEQFF.

This clonotype was recorded many times. The V gene is TRBV5-5, the J gene TRBJ2-7; the D is unclear. Germline V CDR1 and CDR2: SGHKS, YYEKEE (reference sequence). The CDR3 spans 13 residues. Trimming cost V 2 bases and J 3 bases, with 9 bases left between them. The CDR3 bases are TGTGCCAGCAGCTTAGGACCCAACTACGAGCAGTACTTC. It yields the protein CASSLGPNYEQYF.

There are a few counts of this clonotype. The chain carries TRBV6-9 and TRBJ1-6; 8 bases map to TRBD1. The V and J ends lost 1 base and 4 bases, in that order; junction bases with no gene match: 12. Germline CDR1 MNHGY, CDR2 SVAAGI. The CDR3 is 19 amino acids. This CDR3 is CASSYFGATGVPYNSPLHF. For the CDR3, the DNA is TGTGCCAGCAGTTATTTCGGGGCGACAGGGGTTCCTTATAATTCACCCCTCCACTTT.

The chain is built from TRBV30 and TRBJ2-1; no reliable D call. This CDR3 is built from 13 residues. Trimming stripped 0 bases from V and 5 bases from J, with 8 bases between. The germline CDR1 and CDR2 sequences are GTSNPN and SVGIG (reference sequence). This CDR3 is CAWSVSLNNEQFF. DNA for the CDR3: TGTGCCTGGAGTGTAAGCTTAAACAATGAGCAGTTCTTC.

The chain has TRBV4-3 and TRBJ2-7, with TRBD2 matching 8 bases. The CDR3 is made up of 15 amino acids. Germline V CDR1 and CDR2: LGHNA, YSLEER. With 3 bases clipped from V and 2 bases from J, the junction kept 6 bases outside the gene matches. The CDR3 region has the DNA TGCGCCAGCAGCCACCTTAGCGGGGCACCCTACGAGCAGTACTTC. Residues: CASSHLSGAPYEQYF.

The chain uses TRBV27 and TRBJ2-3, with TRBD2 as a possible D gene (6 bases). V was trimmed by 0 bases and J by 5 bases, leaving 15 bases between them. The CDR3 length is 16 residues. Per the germline V gene, CDR1 is MNHEY and CDR2 is SMNVEV (reference sequence). CDR3 amino acids: CASSLSGLVGRDTQYF. CDR3 bases: TGTGCCAGCAGTTTATCGGGCCTAGTCGGGAGAGATACGCAGTATTTT.

This clonotype was seen only a few times. The chain recombines TRBV24-1 with TRBJ2-1; the D is unclear. Germline lookup yields CDR1 KGHDR and CDR2 SFDVKD. The V end was cut by 2 bases, the J end by 5 bases, with 9 bases between. CDR3 length: 14 residues. The CDR3 coding sequence is TGTGCCACCAGTGATTGGTTCCGGGACAATGAGCAGTTCTTC. This gives the protein CATSDWFRDNEQFF.

CDR3 residues: CSPGGQFF. DNA of the CDR3: TGCAGCCCGGGGGGGCAGTTCTTC. The V call is TRBV20-1, the J call TRBJ2-1; 7 bases are a match to TRBD2. Germline-derived CDR1 and CDR2 are DFQATT and SNEGSKA (reference sequence). This CDR3 is built from 8 residues.

Many counts were recorded for this clonotype. V usage is TRBV20-1 and J usage is TRBJ1-2; D remains ambiguous. The CDR3 runs 11 residues. V lost 3 bases and J lost 8, with 10 bases in between. Germline loops: CDR1 DFQATT, CDR2 SNEGSKA (reference sequence). The CDR3 spells CSASVPPGYTF. CDR3 DNA: TGCAGTGCTAGTGTACCGCCCGGCTACACCTTC.

The chain couples TRBV15 to TRBJ2-1, with 8 bases matching TRBD2. V trimming: 5 bases; J trimming: 7 bases; junction bases outside the gene matches: 10. CDR3 length: 15 amino acids. Germline V lookup: CDR1 LNHNV, CDR2 YYDKDF (reference sequence). CDR3 amino acids: CATSGSAGRANEQFF. The CDR3 nucleotides read TGTGCCACCAGCGGTTCAGCCGGGAGGGCTAATGAGCAGTTCTTC. The full variable domain, its missing parts supplied by reference TRBV15 and TRBJ2-1, is DAMVIQNPRYQVTQFGKPVTLSCSQTLNHNVMYWYQQKSSQAPKLLFHYYDKDFNNEADTPDNFQSRRPNTSFCFLDIRSPGLGDTAMYLCATSGSAGRANEQFFGPGTRLTVL.

This clonotype was seen many times. This chain connects TRBV20-1 to TRBJ2-3; a possible D gene is TRBD1 (6 bases). The CDR3 consists of 15 residues. The V gene lost 2 bases and the J gene lost 5 bases, with 17 bases spanning the gap. CDR1 DFQATT and CDR2 SNEGSKA come from the germline V gene (reference sequence). The CDR3 DNA sequence: TGCAGTGCTAGAATTCCCTCAGGGGCAGGAGATACGCAGTATTTT. The encoded protein is CSARIPSGAGDTQYF.

This chain joins TRBV9 and TRBJ2-3; TRBD2 matches at 13 bases. Trimming removed 2 bases from V and 3 bases from J; junction bases left unmatched: 3. The CDR3 spans 16 residues. The V gene's germline CDR1 is SGDLS and CDR2 YYNGEE. The CDR3 reads CASSVGLAGVTDTQYF. The CDR3 DNA follows: TGTGCCAGCAGCGTTGGACTAGCGGGAGTAACAGATACGCAGTATTTT.